The T cell receptor beta chain under discussion was sequenced for a study of radiotherapy plus CTLA-4 blockade in lung cancer (dated by TCRdb to 2017 to 2018). The study in broad terms: Among the enrolled patients, approximately 17% had an objective response, and roughly 30% reached disease control. Study-wide conclusions, independent of this receptor: TCR clones derived from tumors expanded in peripheral blood after treatment with radiotherapy and ipilimumab. The strongest predictors of response, as reported, were early dynamic changes in blood T cell clones along with a rise in serum interferon-beta after radiation.

As concerns this clone: Its antigen is unknown. At one end the junction does not follow the germline gene, possibly because of a read error.

Via the germline V gene (reference sequence), CDR1 is DFQATT and CDR2 SNEGSKA. Its CDR3 holds 11 amino acids, cysteine through phenylalanine. CDR3 DNA only is kept here, 33 bases in frame from base 1. Focal radiation therapy combined with CTLA-4 blockade (ipilimumab) was tested in patients with chemo-refractory metastatic non-small-cell lung cancer. Library construction relied on the immunoSEQ multiplex PCR assay. In its TCRdb copy, this immuneACCESS table keeps in-frame sequences only and misses some clones. Where compared with another copy, unresolved V genes explain less than half of these, and the others have no known cause. This sample is represented by some 110,000 clones; approximately 80% of them were singletons. Of the sample, 5% to 5.5% falls within the top ten clones.

The clonotype originates from a human donor with non-small cell lung cancer who had a partial response to radiotherapy plus ipilimumab. The sequences come from peripheral blood, collected from a patient treated with radiotherapy plus ipilimumab. In this chain, TRBV20-1 is recombined with TRBJ2-7, and 7 junctional nucleotides match TRBD2. The CDR3 sequence is CSARGQWGLHF. The DNA sequence is given as TGCAGTGCTAGAGGTCAATGGGGACTACACTTC.